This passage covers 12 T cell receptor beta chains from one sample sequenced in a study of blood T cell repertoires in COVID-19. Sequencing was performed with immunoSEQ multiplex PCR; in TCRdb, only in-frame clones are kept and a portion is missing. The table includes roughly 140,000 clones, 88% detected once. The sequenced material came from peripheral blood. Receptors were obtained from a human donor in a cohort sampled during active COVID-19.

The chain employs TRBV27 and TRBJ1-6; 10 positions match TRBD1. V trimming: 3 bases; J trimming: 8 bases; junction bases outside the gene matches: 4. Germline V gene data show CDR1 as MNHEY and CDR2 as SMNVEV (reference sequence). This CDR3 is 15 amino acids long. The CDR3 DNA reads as TGTGCCAGCAGTTTTCGACAGGGGGCGGATTCACCCCTCCACTTT. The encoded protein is CASSFRQGADSPLHF.

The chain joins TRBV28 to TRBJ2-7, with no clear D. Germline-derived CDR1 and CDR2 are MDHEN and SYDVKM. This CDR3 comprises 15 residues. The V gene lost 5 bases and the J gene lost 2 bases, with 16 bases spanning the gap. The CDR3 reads CASSAAYVATYEQYF. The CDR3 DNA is TGTGCCAGCAGTGCAGCGTATGTGGCGACCTACGAGCAGTACTTC.

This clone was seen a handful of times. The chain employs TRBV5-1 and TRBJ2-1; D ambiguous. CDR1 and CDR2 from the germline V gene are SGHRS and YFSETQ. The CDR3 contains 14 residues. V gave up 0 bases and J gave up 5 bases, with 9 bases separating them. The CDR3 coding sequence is TGCGCCAGCAGCTTGGGAGGCAGAAACAATGAGCAGTTCTTC. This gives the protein CASSLGGRNNEQFF.

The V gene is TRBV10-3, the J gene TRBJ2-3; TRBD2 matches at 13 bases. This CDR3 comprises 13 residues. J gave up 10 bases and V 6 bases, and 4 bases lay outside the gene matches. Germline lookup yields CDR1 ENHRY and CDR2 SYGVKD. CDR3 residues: CAISGTSGDAQYF. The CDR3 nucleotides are TGTGCCATCAGCGGGACTAGCGGGGACGCGCAGTATTTT.

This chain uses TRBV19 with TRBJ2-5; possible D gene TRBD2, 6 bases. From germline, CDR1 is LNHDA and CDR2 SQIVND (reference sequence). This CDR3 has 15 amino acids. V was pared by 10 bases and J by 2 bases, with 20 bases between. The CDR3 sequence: CATDPDGGGQETQYF. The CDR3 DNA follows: TGTGCCACCGACCCCGATGGGGGAGGACAAGAGACCCAGTACTTC.

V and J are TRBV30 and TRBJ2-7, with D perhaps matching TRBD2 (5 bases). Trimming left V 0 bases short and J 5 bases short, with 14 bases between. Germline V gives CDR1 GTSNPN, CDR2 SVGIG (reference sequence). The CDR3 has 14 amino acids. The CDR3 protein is CAWSVPGRRDEQYF. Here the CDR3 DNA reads TGTGCCTGGAGTGTCCCCGGACGGCGGGACGAGCAGTACTTC.

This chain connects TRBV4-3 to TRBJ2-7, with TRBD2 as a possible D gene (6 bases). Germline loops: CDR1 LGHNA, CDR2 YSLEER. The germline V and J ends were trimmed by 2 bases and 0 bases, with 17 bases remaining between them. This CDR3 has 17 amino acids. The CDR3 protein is CASSQQTGAGSSYEQYF. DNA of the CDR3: TGCGCCAGCAGCCAACAAACCGGGGCGGGGAGCTCCTACGAGCAGTACTTC.

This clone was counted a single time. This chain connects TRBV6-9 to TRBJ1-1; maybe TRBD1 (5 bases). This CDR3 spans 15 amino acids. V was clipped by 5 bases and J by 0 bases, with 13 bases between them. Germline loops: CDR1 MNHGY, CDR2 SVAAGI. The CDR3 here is CASSPGMGVNTEAFF. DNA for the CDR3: TGTGCCAGCAGTCCAGGGATGGGCGTGAACACTGAAGCTTTCTTT.

The CDR3, as DNA: TGTGCCAGCAGCCGATTCCCGGGACAGGGCAAGAGGAACACTGAAGCTTTCTTT. This gives the protein CASSRFPGQGKRNTEAFF. This chain links TRBV7-9 with TRBJ1-1, with 9 bases lining up with TRBD1. The length of the CDR3 is 18 residues. Germline values: CDR1 SEHNR, CDR2 FQNEAQ (reference sequence). Trimming removed 5 bases from V and 1 base from J; junction bases left unmatched: 14.

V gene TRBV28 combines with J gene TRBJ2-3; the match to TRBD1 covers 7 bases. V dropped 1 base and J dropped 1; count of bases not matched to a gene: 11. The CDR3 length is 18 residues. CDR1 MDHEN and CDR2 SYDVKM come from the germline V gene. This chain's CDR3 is CASSLSARTGRRTDTQYF. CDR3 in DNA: TGTGCCAGCAGTTTATCCGCAAGGACAGGACGACGCACAGATACGCAGTATTTT.

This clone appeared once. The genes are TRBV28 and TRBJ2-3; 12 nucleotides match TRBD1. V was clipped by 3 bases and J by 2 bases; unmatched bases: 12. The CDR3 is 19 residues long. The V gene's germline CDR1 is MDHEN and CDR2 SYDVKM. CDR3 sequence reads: CASSFPATGTGGLTDTQYF. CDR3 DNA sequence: TGTGCCAGCAGTTTCCCCGCTACCGGGACAGGGGGCCTCACAGATACGCAGTATTTT.

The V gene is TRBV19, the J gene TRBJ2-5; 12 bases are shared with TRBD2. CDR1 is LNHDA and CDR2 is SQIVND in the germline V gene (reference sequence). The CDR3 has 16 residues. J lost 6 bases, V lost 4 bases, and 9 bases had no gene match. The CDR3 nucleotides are TGTGCCAGTAGTACGATGACTAGCGGGAGCAAGAAGACCCAGTACTTC. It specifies CASSTMTSGSKKTQYF.